This T cell receptor (beta chain) is from a study of yellow fever vaccine responses in identical twins. Study results and caveats: Twins reportedly appeared to share part of their vaccine T cell response while keeping part individual.

From the RT-PCR reads, TCRdb called clonotypes with MiXCR, one entry per CDR3 protein. The repertoire holds roughly 4,800 distinct CDR3 sequences, with less than 75% as singletons. On this clonotype itself: The antigen remains undetermined.

Germline V gives CDR1 SQVTM, CDR2 ANQGSEA. The CDR3 spans 13 residues. Trimming removed 4 bases from V and 5 bases from J, with 14 bases in between. The chain recombines TRBV29-1 with TRBJ2-5; D is undetermined. The origin of this receptor is a woman aged 18-30 years who received the yellow fever vaccine. The sample in question was T cells from blood (PBMCs), unsorted or a sorted subset (not recorded which), obtained before or after yellow fever vaccination (not recorded which). The DNA for the CDR3 is TGCAGCGTTGGAGAAAGTATTGGCGAGACCCAGTACTTC. This gives the protein CSVGESIGETQYF. The whole variable domain, filled in from reference TRBV29-1 and TRBJ2-5, reads SAVISQKPSRDICQRGTSLTIQCQVDSQVTMMFWYRQQPGQSLTLIATANQGSEATYESGFVIDKFPISRPNLTFSTLTVSNMSPEDSSIYLCSVGESIGETQYFGPGTRLLVL.